This record concerns one T cell receptor beta chain sequence. Its target is unknown. For sex, age, current smoking status and body mass index, every depressed patient had a pairwise-matched non-depressed control. CD4+ T cells were isolated from thawed PBMCs by magnetic negative selection. The data are from a study of untreated major depressive disorder. Overall study results and limits: Generalizability is limited by the comparatively small study sample.

Data came from immunoSEQ multiplex PCR; TCRdb stores just in-frame clones and leaves some out. The table includes about 19,000 clones, 92% detected once. The sample comprised CD4+ T cells from PBMCs. This sequence originates from a woman aged 40-49 years with major depressive disorder.

CDR3 sequence reads: CASSVGTGGGGNTIYF. The CDR3 region has the DNA TGTGCCAGCAGCGTAGGGACAGGGGGCGGCGGAAACACCATATATTTT. The rearrangement joins TRBV9 to TRBJ1-3; 11 bases are a match to TRBD1. V dropped 0 bases and J dropped 4; count of bases not matched to a gene: 3. The V gene's germline CDR1 is SGDLS and CDR2 YYNGEE. The CDR3 loop spans 16 amino acids.